This TCR beta chain was recovered during a study of cytomegalovirus exposure and HLA in healthy donors. Trimming took 8 bases from V and 7 from J, leaving 18 bases between them. The CDR3 extends over 13 amino acids. The germline V gene encodes CDR1 SGHTA and CDR2 FQGNSA. The study ran its PCR with 60 Vbeta and 13 Jbeta primers. Sequenced by immunoSEQ multiplex PCR; TCRdb stores in-frame clones only, minus some. The sample holds around 220,000 clones; almost 80% are singletons and the top ten take 1.5% to 2%. Source material: PBMCs. This receptor was taken from a man aged 18 to 29 in good health and CMV-seronegative. This chain connects TRBV7-2 to TRBJ2-7, with D possibly being TRBD1 (6 bases). CDR3 nucleotides: TGTGCCAGCGGGAATCTACAGGGACGGGAGCAGTACTTC. Protein: CASGNLQGREQYF.